The 15 T cell receptor beta chains listed next were all sequenced from one sample in a study of cytomegalovirus exposure and HLA in healthy donors (dated by TCRdb to 2015 to 2018). Receptor libraries were prepared by the immunoSEQ multiplex PCR assay. The multiplex PCR relied on a mix of 60 forward primers for TCR Vbeta segments and 13 reverse primers for TCR Jbeta segments. TCRdb holds this immuneACCESS table with in-frame rearrangements only. Some clones are missing; in checked studies, unresolved V genes explain under half, and the rest has no known cause. This sample comprises 150,000 to 200,000 clones, roughly 90% of them detected only once. The ten most abundant clones make up around 0.99% of the sample. The specimen was PBMCs. The source of these receptors is a boy between 2 and 10 years old in good health and CMV-seronegative.

The V call is TRBV18, the J call TRBJ1-5; the D gene is possibly TRBD1 (6 bases). Germline V gene data show CDR1 as KGHSH and CDR2 as LQKENI. The CDR3 extends over 14 amino acids. Trimming shortened V by 2 bases and J by 4 bases, and 9 bases separated the two germline ends. CDR3 nucleotide sequence: TGTGCCAGCTCACCAACGACAGGAAATCAGCCCCAGCATTTT. Protein product: CASSPTTGNQPQHF.

The chain links TRBV6-1 to TRBJ1-5, with a weak D call TRBD1 (6 bases). Germline loops: CDR1 MNHNS, CDR2 SASEGT. The CDR3 consists of 14 residues. V was cut by 1 base and J by 15 bases, with 19 bases left in between. The DNA of the CDR3 is TGTGCCAGCAGTGAAGGACGGGACACCGACATTATGCATTTT. Its translation is CASSEGRDTDIMHF.

The rearrangement joins TRBV18 to TRBJ2-3, with 8 bases identical to TRBD2. Per germline, CDR1 KGHSH and CDR2 LQKENI. V lost 1 base to trimming and J lost 0 bases; unmatched junction nucleotides: 0. The CDR3 sequence is 15 residues long. The CDR3 DNA is TGTGCCAGCTCACCACTAGCGGGGAGCACAGATACGCAGTATTTT. Its translation is CASSPLAGSTDTQYF.

This chain links TRBV9 with TRBJ2-2; 10 bases agree with TRBD2. V lost 3 bases, J lost 4 bases, and 6 bases stayed unmatched. The CDR3 is 16 residues long. Germline values: CDR1 SGDLS, CDR2 YYNGEE. In DNA, the CDR3 is TGTGCCAGCAGCGCCCGATTAGCGGGGGGCACCGGGGAGCTGTTTTTT. It yields the protein CASSARLAGGTGELFF.

This chain links TRBV5-6 with TRBJ2-5, with TRBD1 identical over 10 bases. Germline assignment: CDR1 SGHDT and CDR2 YYEEEE. V lost 5 bases and J lost 3; bases outside the gene matches: 7. The CDR3 is made up of 15 amino acids. The chain's CDR3 is CASRFAGTGEETQYF. The CDR3 DNA reads TGTGCCAGCAGGTTTGCCGGGACAGGGGAAGAGACCCAGTACTTC. Complete variable domain (other parts from reference TRBV5-6 and TRBJ2-5): DAGVTQSPTHLIKTRGQQVTLRCSPKSGHDTVSWYQQALGQGPQFIFQYYEEEERQRGNFPDRFSGHQFPNYSSELNVNALLLGDSALYLCASRFAGTGEETQYFGPGTRLLVL.

V usage is TRBV19 and J usage is TRBJ1-4; no firm D call. V shed 3 bases and J shed 0 bases, with 17 bases lying between them. This CDR3 has 18 amino acids. Germline-derived CDR1 and CDR2 are LNHDA and SQIVND (reference sequence). The CDR3 DNA reads TGTGCCAGTAGTATCCGGGGAGGCAGGCTTGCAACTAATGAAAAACTGTTTTTT. It translates to CASSIRGGRLATNEKLFF.

The rearrangement joins TRBV6-6 to TRBJ2-7; 9 positions agree with TRBD1. There are 16 residues in the CDR3. Germline loops: CDR1 MNHNY, CDR2 SVGAGI (reference sequence). The V and J ends lost 3 bases and 1 base, in that order; junction bases with no gene match: 7. CDR3 in DNA: TGTGCCAGCAGTTATAATCCCGGGACAGGGTCCTACGAGCAGTACTTC. It is translated as CASSYNPGTGSYEQYF.

Note on this clone: An end of the junction differs from the germline gene, which may be a read error. The V call is TRBV5-8, the J call TRBJ2-7, with D possibly TRBD2 on 6 matching bases. The CDR3 totals 15 residues. Germline lookup yields CDR1 SGHTS and CDR2 YDEGEE. The CDR3 bases are TGTGCCAGCAGCGGGTGGAGGGAAGCAAGCTACGAGCAGCACTTC. Its translation is CASSGWREASYEQHF.

V and J are TRBV11-2 and TRBJ2-7; 7 nucleotides match TRBD2. Trimming removed 5 bases from V and 6 bases from J; junction bases left unmatched: 13. This CDR3 has 15 amino acids. CDR1 SGHAT and CDR2 FQNNGV come from the germline V gene. CDR3: CASSARGGRVGEQYF. CDR3 nucleotides: TGTGCCAGCAGCGCGCGGGGAGGGAGGGTGGGCGAGCAGTACTTC. Supplemented by reference TRBV11-2 and TRBJ2-7, the full variable domain reads EAGVAQSPRYKIIEKRQSVAFWCNPISGHATLYWYQQILGQGPKLLIQFQNNGVVDDSQLPKDRFSAERLKGVDSTLKIQPAKLEDSAVYLCASSARGGRVGEQYFGPGTRLTVT.

The genes are TRBV5-4 and TRBJ2-4; D gene ambiguous. The CDR3 is 13 amino acids. Germline V gene data show CDR1 as SGHNT and CDR2 as YYREEE (reference sequence). The V gene lost 2 bases and the J gene lost 6 bases, with 9 bases spanning the gap. DNA of the CDR3: TGTGCCAGCAGCTTCGGAGTCGGAAACATTCAGTACTTC. Its translation: CASSFGVGNIQYF.

This sequence joins TRBV6-4 and TRBJ2-3, with D unresolved. The CDR3 is 14 amino acids. V was clipped by 6 bases and J by 0 bases, with 10 bases between them. Germline V gene data show CDR1 as MRHNA and CDR2 as SNTAGT. CDR3 loop: CASSSTPSTDTQYF. CDR3 in DNA: TGTGCCAGCAGCTCTACCCCGAGCACAGATACGCAGTATTTT.

V and J are TRBV9 and TRBJ1-1, with 12 bases that match TRBD1. This CDR3 is 16 amino acids long. Germline CDR1 and CDR2: SGDLS and YYNGEE. Germline trimming cut 5 bases from V and 0 bases from J; bases unmatched to any gene: 5. The CDR3 DNA sequence: TGTGCCAGCAGTAAAAGGGACAGGGGGCTGAACACTGAAGCTTTCTTT. The encoded protein is CASSKRDRGLNTEAFF.

The chain recombines TRBV2 with TRBJ2-2; 9 nucleotides align to TRBD1. The germline V gene encodes CDR1 SNHLY and CDR2 FYNNEI. The CDR3 contains 18 residues. The V segment lost 6 bases and the J segment 2 bases; nucleotides outside the gene matches: 13. The CDR3 coding sequence is TGTGCCAGCAGCCTTCGGACGACAGGGGGACGTAACACCGGGGAGCTGTTTTTT. Translation: CASSLRTTGGRNTGELFF.

V gene TRBV21-1 combines with J gene TRBJ2-7; TRBD1 was called by the table and not checked on the DNA. TRBV21-1 constitutes a pseudogene. CDR3 length equals 14 residues. The CDR3, as DNA: TGTGCCAGCAGCGTCCGGGACAGGGTCAACGAGCAGTACTTC. Protein sequence: CASSVRDRVNEQYF.

The chain employs TRBV27 and TRBJ1-1, with D hard to call. CDR3 size: 13 residues. Looked up from germline, CDR1 is MNHEY and CDR2 is SMNVEV (reference sequence). With 6 bases removed from V and 4 bases from J, the gap between germline ends came to 12 bases. The CDR3 sequence is CASSLGLGTEAFF. The DNA for the CDR3 is TGTGCCAGCAGCCTAGGCCTGGGCACTGAAGCTTTCTTT.